The following is a TCR beta chain sequence with its context. This record comes from a study of shared clonotypes between healthy human individuals. Study-level background: The plates for each donor numbered three CD4 naive, three CD4 memory, two CD8 naive and one CD8 memory.

The germline gives CDR1 MNHNS, CDR2 SASEGT. This CDR3 is built from 14 residues. Trimming stripped 11 bases from V and 8 bases from J, with 24 bases between. Those who donated, Caucasian adults without exception, all lived in Nashville, Tennessee. Sorted-subset replicate PCRs used approximately 190 ng of genomic DNA. This amount corresponded to approximately 30,000 T cell genomes. The assay was immunoSEQ multiplex PCR, and TCRdb's table has in-frame clones only and misses some. The table lists some 650,000 clones, 97% of them singletons, with around 0.057% in the top ten. This clonotype was obtained from a woman in her twenties or thirties in good health. The sequenced sample consisted of naive CD4+ T cells sorted from blood. Specified subset: CD45RA+ positively selected. The chain links TRBV6-1 to TRBJ1-1, with D uncertain. The CDR3 is CAVTIVGIATEAFF. Written as DNA, the CDR3 is TGTGCCGTGACGATCGTGGGCATTGCAACAGAAGCTTTCTTT.